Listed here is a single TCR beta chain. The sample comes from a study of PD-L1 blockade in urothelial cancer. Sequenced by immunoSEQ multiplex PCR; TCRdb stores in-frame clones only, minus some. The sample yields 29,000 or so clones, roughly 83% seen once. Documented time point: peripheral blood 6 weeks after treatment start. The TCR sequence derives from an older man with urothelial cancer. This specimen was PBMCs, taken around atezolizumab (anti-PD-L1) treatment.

The DNA of the CDR3 is TGTGCCAGCAGCTTGCCCCCCGTGGGGGCGCTCCCCTACGAGCAGTACTTC. It yields the protein CASSLPPVGALPYEQYF. V gene TRBV5-5 combines with J gene TRBJ2-7, with D possibly TRBD1 on 6 matching bases. The V and J ends lost 1 base and 2 bases respectively, with 19 bases between them. The CDR3 is 17 amino acids. The V gene's germline CDR1 is SGHKS and CDR2 YYEKEE (reference sequence).